Below, one TCR beta chain is given with its context. Its antigen is not known. These data originate in a study of T cell responses to AZD1222 COVID-19 vaccine. Study-level points and caveats: It was only after the peak T cell response that any repertoires were sampled. There were mostly white British donors and more females than males, and clonal diversity was possibly underestimated. At 160-218 and 743-854, vaccine-associated CD4 TCRs were dominant, and they spanned spike.

Generated by immunoSEQ multiplex PCR, the TCRdb table keeps only in-frame clones and is missing some. The sample holds 100,000 or so clones; roughly nine tenths are singletons and the top ten take 16%. The CDR3 has 12 residues. In germline, CDR1 is DFQATT, CDR2 SNEGSKA (reference sequence). V was cut by 3 bases and J by 4 bases, with 7 bases left in between. The V call is TRBV20-1, the J call TRBJ1-5; D uncertain. Specimen: peripheral blood, collected on day 0 of AZD1222 vaccination. This clonotype was obtained from an adult in good health. The CDR3 DNA follows: TGCAGTGCTAGTCTCCGGAATCAGCCCCAGCATTTT. It codes for CSASLRNQPQHF.